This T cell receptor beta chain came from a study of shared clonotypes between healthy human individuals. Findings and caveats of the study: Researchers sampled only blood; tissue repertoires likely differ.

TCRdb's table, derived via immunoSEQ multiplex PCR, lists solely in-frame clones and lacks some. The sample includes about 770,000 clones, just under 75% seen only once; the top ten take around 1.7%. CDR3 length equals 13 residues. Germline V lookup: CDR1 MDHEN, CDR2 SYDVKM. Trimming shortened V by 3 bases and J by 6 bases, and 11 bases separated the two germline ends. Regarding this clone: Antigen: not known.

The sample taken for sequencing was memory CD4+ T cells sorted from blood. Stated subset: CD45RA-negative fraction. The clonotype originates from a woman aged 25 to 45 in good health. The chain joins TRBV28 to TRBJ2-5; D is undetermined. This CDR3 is CASSFNEWKTQYF. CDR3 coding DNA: TGTGCCAGCAGTTTTAACGAATGGAAGACCCAGTACTTC.